This T cell receptor (beta chain) is drawn from a study of cytomegalovirus exposure and HLA in healthy donors. In the study overall: Later analysis reported that the roughly 120 validation repertoires shared the platform of the approximately 670 first-cohort repertoires. Study-wide results and limits: It was reportedly the case that the classifier diagnosed cytomegalovirus status with high specificity and sensitivity.

With respect to this clone: Its antigen is not identified.

CDR1 and CDR2 from the germline V gene are SNHLY and FYNNEI. CDR3 length: 15 amino acids. Trimming removed 7 bases from V and 0 bases from J; junction bases left unmatched: 9. Profiled with immunoSEQ multiplex PCR; TCRdb holds only in-frame clones, not every one. The sample lists fewer than 120,000 clones, around 89% occurring once. The clonotype comes from a woman aged 25 to 39 in good health and CMV-seropositive. The rearrangement links TRBV2 to TRBJ2-7; 7 nucleotides match TRBD1. The material sequenced was PBMCs. This CDR3 reads CASINRDRNSYEQYF. In DNA form, the CDR3 reads TGTGCCAGCATCAACCGGGACAGAAACTCCTACGAGCAGTACTTC.